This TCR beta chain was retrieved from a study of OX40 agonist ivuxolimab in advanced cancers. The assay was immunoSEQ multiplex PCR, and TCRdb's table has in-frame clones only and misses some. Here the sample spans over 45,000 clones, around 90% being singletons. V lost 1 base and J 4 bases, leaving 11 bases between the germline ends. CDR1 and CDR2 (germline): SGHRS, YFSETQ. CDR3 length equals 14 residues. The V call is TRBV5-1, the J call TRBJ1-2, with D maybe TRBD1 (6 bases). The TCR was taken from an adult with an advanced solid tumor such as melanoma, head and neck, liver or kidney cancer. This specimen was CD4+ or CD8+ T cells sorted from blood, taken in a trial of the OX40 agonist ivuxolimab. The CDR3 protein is CASSLTGSSYGYTF. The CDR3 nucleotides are TGCGCCAGCAGCTTGACAGGGAGCAGCTATGGCTACACCTTC. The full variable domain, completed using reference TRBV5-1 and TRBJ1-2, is KAGVTQTPRYLIKTRGQQVTLSCSPISGHRSVSWYQQTPGQGLQFLFEYFSETQRNKGNFPGRFSGRQFSNSRSEMNVSTLELGDSALYLCASSLTGSSYGYTFGSGTRLTVV.